The entry that follows covers one T cell receptor (beta chain) sequence. What it binds is unknown. The data were produced by immunoSEQ multiplex PCR, yet TCRdb's version contains in-frame clones alone and is incomplete. The table lists under 70,000 clones, 60% to 85% of them singletons. This CDR3 has 14 residues. Trimming left V 6 bases short and J 3 bases short, with 15 bases between. CDR1 is SQVTM and CDR2 is ANQGSEA in the germline V gene. This record belongs to a study of radiotherapy plus CTLA-4 blockade in lung cancer. General study findings and limits: Early blood T cell clone dynamics reportedly forecast response best, with interferon-beta. Expansion in blood of tumor-derived TCR clones was seen after radiotherapy plus ipilimumab.

The J gene is TRBJ2-1, the V gene TRBV29-1, with D uncertain. Source: peripheral blood, taken from a patient treated with radiotherapy plus ipilimumab. The sequence was collected from a human donor with non-small cell lung cancer who had a complete response to radiotherapy plus ipilimumab. CDR3 DNA sequence: TGCAGCGTCTTAGGGATGAGTGACTACAATGAGCAGTTCTTC. This sequence encodes CSVLGMSDYNEQFF.